This T cell receptor (beta chain) was sequenced during a study of cytomegalovirus exposure and HLA in healthy donors. It was with 60 Vbeta and 13 Jbeta primers that the PCR ran. Only in-frame clones appear in the TCRdb table, and some are missing; sequencing was by immunoSEQ multiplex PCR. Found here are over 80,000 clones, 78% of them singletons; the top ten hold over 3%. This CDR3 contains 15 residues. Germline V gene data show CDR1 as MGHRA and CDR2 as YSYEKL. Trimming cost V 5 bases and J 8 bases; bases outside gene matches: 7. This sequence originates from a woman aged 40-49 years in good health and CMV-seronegative. The chain uses TRBV4-1 and TRBJ1-4; the match to TRBD1 covers 11 bases. Sequencing was done on a sample of PBMCs. For the CDR3, the DNA is TGCGCCAGCAGCTCCACTGGACAGGGGGCAGAAAAACTGTTTTTT. This gives the protein CASSSTGQGAEKLFF.